The rows below give T cell receptor beta chains drawn from one sample of a study of CD8+ T cells in alopecia areata. The assay was immunoSEQ multiplex PCR, and TCRdb's table has in-frame clones only and misses some. The sample records around 210,000 clones, under 70% being singletons. The sample was CD4+ T cells sorted from blood, taken at week 4, from a patient treated with tofacitinib. The origin of the receptors is a human donor with alopecia areata. The CDR3 runs from the conserved cysteine through the conserved F or W. D genes are given only for firm matches. Only some rows state a clone size, as once, few, many or a class for expanded clones.

d_gene: NA
j_gene: TRBJ2-2
v_gene: TRBV7-7
abundance: many
CDR3nt: TGTGCTAGCAGCTCCACCAACACCGGGGAGCTGTTTTTT
CDR3aa: CASSSTNTGELFF

d_gene: NA
j_gene: TRBJ1-1
v_gene: TRBV9
abundance: NA
CDR3nt: TGTGCCAGCAGCGTTCCCCCCGAAGCTTTCTTT
CDR3aa: CASSVPPEAFF

d_gene: TRBD1
j_gene: TRBJ1-2
v_gene: TRBV7-2
abundance: few
CDR3nt: TGTGCCAGCAGCAGAGGGACAGGGGTGGGCTATGGCTACACCTTC
CDR3aa: CASSRGTGVGYGYTF

d_gene: NA
j_gene: TRBJ2-3
v_gene: TRBV30
abundance: NA
CDR3nt: TGTGCCTGGAGTGTATTAAGAGATACGCAGTATTTT
CDR3aa: CAWSVLRDTQYF

d_gene: TRBD1
j_gene: TRBJ2-1
v_gene: TRBV7-9
abundance: NA
CDR3nt: TGTGCCAGCAGCTTTGACAGGGGAGCATACAATGAGCAGTTCTTC
CDR3aa: CASSFDRGAYNEQFF

d_gene: NA
j_gene: TRBJ1-2
v_gene: TRBV29-1
abundance: NA
CDR3nt: TGCAGCGTTGAACCCGGCTCCCTTAACTATGGCTACACCTTC
CDR3aa: CSVEPGSLNYGYTF

d_gene: NA
j_gene: TRBJ1-5
v_gene: TRBV10-3
abundance: few
CDR3nt: TGTGCCATCAGCACCGGCAGGGGCAACAATCAGCCCCAGCATTTT
CDR3aa: CAISTGRGNNQPQHF

d_gene: NA
j_gene: TRBJ1-1
v_gene: TRBV7-6
abundance: NA
CDR3nt: TGTGCCAGCAGCTTACGGGCGAACACTGAAGCTTTCTTT
CDR3aa: CASSLRANTEAFF

d_gene: NA
j_gene: TRBJ2-7
v_gene: TRBV4-2
abundance: NA
CDR3nt: TGTGCCAGCAGCCAAGAGCGCACCTCCTCCTACGAGCAGTACTTC
CDR3aa: CASSQERTSSYEQYF

d_gene: NA
j_gene: TRBJ1-2
v_gene: TRBV29-1
abundance: NA
CDR3nt: TGCAGCGTTGAAGGGTGGGGTGGGCATGGCTACACCTTC
CDR3aa: CSVEGWGGHGYTF

d_gene: NA
j_gene: TRBJ2-7
v_gene: TRBV13
abundance: few
CDR3nt: TGTGCCAGCTCCCCCACTAGCTCCTACGAGCAGTACTTC
CDR3aa: CASSPTSSYEQYF

d_gene: TRBD2
j_gene: TRBJ2-7
v_gene: TRBV5-1
abundance: NA
CDR3nt: TGCGCCAGCAGCTTGGTTGGGACTGCGGGGGGCTACGAGCAGTACTTC
CDR3aa: CASSLVGTAGGYEQYF

d_gene: NA
j_gene: TRBJ2-7
v_gene: TRBV5-1
abundance: NA
CDR3nt: TGCGCCACCTTGCCATCAAGGGGGGGAGATAGTTACGAGCAGTACTTC
CDR3aa: CATLPSRGGDSYEQYF

d_gene: TRBD2
j_gene: TRBJ2-3
v_gene: TRBV5-1
abundance: NA
CDR3nt: TGCGCCAGCAGCTTCGATCGGGGGGGCCACACAGATACGCAGTATTTT
CDR3aa: CASSFDRGGHTDTQYF

d_gene: NA
j_gene: TRBJ1-6
v_gene: TRBV7-9
abundance: NA
CDR3nt: TGTGCCAGCAGCCCCGACAGCTATAATTCACCCCTCCACTTT
CDR3aa: CASSPDSYNSPLHF

d_gene: NA
j_gene: TRBJ1-6
v_gene: TRBV6-5
abundance: NA
CDR3nt: TGTGCCAGCAGCGAAGGGGATTCACCCCTCCACTTT
CDR3aa: CASSEGDSPLHF

d_gene: NA
j_gene: TRBJ2-1
v_gene: TRBV7-2
abundance: few
CDR3nt: TGTGCCAGCAGCCTCTCGTCCTACAATGAGCAGTTCTTC
CDR3aa: CASSLSSYNEQFF

d_gene: NA
j_gene: TRBJ1-1
v_gene: TRBV23-1
abundance: NA
CDR3nt: TGCGCCAGCAAGGGGGTCGCGAACACTGAAGCTTTCTTT
CDR3aa: CASKGVANTEAFF

d_gene: NA
j_gene: TRBJ2-7
v_gene: TRBV4-3
abundance: NA
CDR3nt: TGCGCCAGCAGCCAAGTGACAGGTAACGAGCAGTACTTC
CDR3aa: CASSQVTGNEQYF

d_gene: NA
j_gene: TRBJ2-5
v_gene: TRBV28
abundance: NA
CDR3nt: TGTGCCACCACCGGATGGGGGAGGGAGACCCAGTACTTC
CDR3aa: CATTGWGRETQYF

d_gene: NA
j_gene: TRBJ2-5
v_gene: TRBV7-2
abundance: once
CDR3nt: TGTGCCAGCAGCTTAGGGAGGGAGACCCAGTACTTC
CDR3aa: CASSLGRETQYF

d_gene: TRBD1
j_gene: TRBJ1-5
v_gene: TRBV2
abundance: NA
CDR3nt: TGTGCCAGCAGGAAGGACAGGGGGCGCAATCAGCCCCAGCATTTT
CDR3aa: CASRKDRGRNQPQHF

d_gene: NA
j_gene: TRBJ1-4
v_gene: TRBV29-1
abundance: NA
CDR3nt: TGCAGCGTTGGAGGGCGACTTAATGAAAAACTGTTTTTT
CDR3aa: CSVGGRLNEKLFF

d_gene: NA
j_gene: TRBJ1-5
v_gene: TRBV4-2
abundance: NA
CDR3nt: TGTGCCAGCAGCCAAGCCCGCGCCATAAATCAGCCCCAGCATTTT
CDR3aa: CASSQARAINQPQHF

d_gene: NA
j_gene: TRBJ1-5
v_gene: TRBV7-9
abundance: NA
CDR3nt: TGTGCCAGCAGCTCCCTGGGGGGACCCGATCAGCCCCAGCATTTT
CDR3aa: CASSSLGGPDQPQHF

d_gene: NA
j_gene: TRBJ1-1
v_gene: TRBV25-1
abundance: NA
CDR3nt: TGTGCCAGCAGTGGCTTTATGGAAGCTTTCTTT
CDR3aa: CASSGFMEAFF

d_gene: NA
j_gene: TRBJ1-1
v_gene: TRBV4-1
abundance: once
CDR3nt: TGCGCCAGCAGCCAAATCGGTACAGGGAACCGAGCTTTCTTT
CDR3aa: CASSQIGTGNRAFF

d_gene: NA
j_gene: TRBJ2-5
v_gene: TRBV9
abundance: few
CDR3nt: TGTGCCAGCAGCGTAGGTGGGCAGGGCTTGGAGACCCAGTACTTC
CDR3aa: CASSVGGQGLETQYF

d_gene: NA
j_gene: TRBJ2-3
v_gene: TRBV11-2
abundance: NA
CDR3nt: TGTGCCAGCAGCTTAGAATACACAGATACGCAGTATTTT
CDR3aa: CASSLEYTDTQYF

d_gene: NA
j_gene: TRBJ1-5
v_gene: TRBV30
abundance: NA
CDR3nt: TGTGCCTGGAGTGTCGAGGGAGGGGCTCAGCCCCAGCATTTT
CDR3aa: CAWSVEGGAQPQHF

d_gene: NA
j_gene: TRBJ1-2
v_gene: TRBV30
abundance: once
CDR3nt: TGTGCCTGGACATTGGGTGGTGGCTACACCTTC
CDR3aa: CAWTLGGGYTF

d_gene: TRBD2
j_gene: TRBJ2-1
v_gene: TRBV30
abundance: NA
CDR3nt: TGTGCCTGGAGAATTAGCGGGGGGGCGAGAGAGCAGTTCTTC
CDR3aa: CAWRISGGAREQFF

d_gene: NA
j_gene: TRBJ1-2
v_gene: TRBV5-6
abundance: NA
CDR3nt: TGTGCCAGCAGCGCTCCCGACAGCATTAACTATGGCTACACCTTC
CDR3aa: CASSAPDSINYGYTF

d_gene: NA
j_gene: TRBJ2-5
v_gene: TRBV7-2
abundance: few
CDR3nt: TGTGCCAGCAGCTTAGTCAGGGTAGGGAAGACCCAGTACTTC
CDR3aa: CASSLVRVGKTQYF

d_gene: NA
j_gene: TRBJ1-5
v_gene: TRBV7-9
abundance: once
CDR3nt: TGTGCCAGCAGCAGGGACAATCAGCCCCAGCATTTT
CDR3aa: CASSRDNQPQHF

d_gene: TRBD2
j_gene: TRBJ2-7
v_gene: TRBV13
abundance: NA
CDR3nt: TGTGCCAGCAACCCGGTTGGCGGGGGCGAGCAGTACTTC
CDR3aa: CASNPVGGGEQYF

d_gene: NA
j_gene: TRBJ2-7
v_gene: TRBV21-1
abundance: NA
CDR3nt: TGTGCCAGCAGCCTGGGCAGATACAGGGAGAGGTACGAGCAGTACTTC
CDR3aa: CASSLGRYRERYEQYF

d_gene: NA
j_gene: TRBJ1-3
v_gene: TRBV6-1
abundance: NA
CDR3nt: TGTGCCAGCAGCGAACTGGGAAACTCTGGAAACACCATATATTTT
CDR3aa: CASSELGNSGNTIYF

d_gene: TRBD1
j_gene: TRBJ2-5
v_gene: TRBV4-1
abundance: once
CDR3nt: TGCGCCAGCAGCCGGACAGGGACTTACCAAGAGACCCAGTACTTC
CDR3aa: CASSRTGTYQETQYF

d_gene: TRBD2
j_gene: TRBJ2-5
v_gene: TRBV6-6
abundance: NA
CDR3nt: TGTGCCAGCAGTTCCTCCATAGGATTAGCGGGGGGAGCCCAGTACTTC
CDR3aa: CASSSSIGLAGGAQYF

d_gene: NA
j_gene: TRBJ1-5
v_gene: TRBV10-3
abundance: few
CDR3nt: TGTGCCATCAGAAGTAGCAATCAGCCCCAGCATTTT
CDR3aa: CAIRSSNQPQHF

d_gene: TRBD2
j_gene: TRBJ2-4
v_gene: TRBV4-2
abundance: NA
CDR3nt: TGTGCCAGCAGCCAAGGGGTGTTACGGGGGGGCCTAGTCATTCAGTACTTC
CDR3aa: CASSQGVLRGGLVIQYF

d_gene: NA
j_gene: TRBJ2-7
v_gene: TRBV25-1
abundance: NA
CDR3nt: TGTGCCAGCTCACGGGCCTACGAGCAGTACTTC
CDR3aa: CASSRAYEQYF

d_gene: TRBD2
j_gene: TRBJ2-3
v_gene: TRBV2
abundance: NA
CDR3nt: TGTGCCAGCAGAGGACTAGCGGGGGGCTCAGATACGCAGTATTTT
CDR3aa: CASRGLAGGSDTQYF

d_gene: NA
j_gene: TRBJ2-5
v_gene: TRBV5-1
abundance: NA
CDR3nt: TGCGCCAGCAGCCCGCAGTGGCGGGGTAAAGAGACCCAGTACTTC
CDR3aa: CASSPQWRGKETQYF

d_gene: NA
j_gene: TRBJ2-7
v_gene: TRBV2
abundance: few
CDR3nt: TGTGCCAGCAGCCTTGTAGGGGAAGTCGGGGAGCAGTACTTC
CDR3aa: CASSLVGEVGEQYF

d_gene: NA
j_gene: TRBJ2-6
v_gene: TRBV6-6
abundance: NA
CDR3nt: TGTGCCAGCAGTTACGCCCTCCGCGTCCTGACTTTC
CDR3aa: CASSYALRVLTF

d_gene: NA
j_gene: TRBJ1-2
v_gene: TRBV7-3
abundance: few
CDR3nt: TGTGCCAGCTCTATGTCCATTGCTGGGGAATATGGCTACACCTTC
CDR3aa: CASSMSIAGEYGYTF

d_gene: NA
j_gene: TRBJ1-3
v_gene: TRBV29-1
abundance: NA
CDR3nt: TGCAGCGCTGAACAGAACTCTGGAAACACCATATATTTT
CDR3aa: CSAEQNSGNTIYF

d_gene: NA
j_gene: TRBJ1-5
v_gene: TRBV7-2
abundance: NA
CDR3nt: TGTGCCAGCAGCCCCCGTCCAGGGGGCAATCAGCCCCAGCATTTT
CDR3aa: CASSPRPGGNQPQHF

d_gene: NA
j_gene: TRBJ2-1
v_gene: TRBV25-1
abundance: NA
CDR3nt: TGTGCCAGCAGTGACGAGCCCACACTCAATGAGCAGTTCTTC
CDR3aa: CASSDEPTLNEQFF